This TCR beta chain emerged from a study of blood T cell repertoires in COVID-19. As for the study in general: The United States, Italy and Spain were the sources of the acute and convalescent COVID-19 samples.

Original data processing: Amplification from reference gene primers served as the basis for estimated nucleated cell counts. The method was immunoSEQ multiplex PCR; TCRdb's version includes in-frame clones alone and lacks a portion of them. V, J and clone size were drawn from that table, and D and trimming were deduced from the DNA. Of roughly 96,000 clones detected, more than 75% appear once; the ten largest clones hold about 20%. This clone was counted between two and nine times. The CDR3 runs to 13 residues. Unmatched junction bases numbered 3, after V lost 3 bases and J lost 8 bases. Germline V lookup: CDR1 SSHAT, CDR2 FNYEAQ (reference sequence).

This clonotype was obtained from a man older than 75 with acute or convalescent COVID-19. The rearrangement joins TRBV7-7 to TRBJ2-1, with 8 bases that match TRBD2. The sample comprised peripheral blood. CDR3 coding DNA: TGTGCCAGCAGCTTGGGGACTAGGGATGAGCAGTTCTTC. This encodes CASSLGTRDEQFF. The full variable domain, its missing parts supplied by reference TRBV7-7 and TRBJ2-1, is GAGVSQSPRYKVTKRGQDVTLRCDPISSHATLYWYQQALGQGPEFLTYFNYEAQPDKSGLPSDRFSAERPEGSISTLTIQRTEQRDSAMYRCASSLGTRDEQFFGPGTRLTVL.